One sample yielded the 4 T cell receptor beta chains listed below, sequenced in a study of tumour-infiltrating T cells in Burkitt lymphoma. The repertoire was sequenced with immunoSEQ multiplex PCR; TCRdb's copy has only in-frame clones and lacks some. The sample contains 7,500 to 9,500 clones, approximately 60% of which appear only once. Sequencing used tumor tissue. These receptor sequences come from a human donor with diffuse large B-cell lymphoma.

The chain employs TRBV5-4 and TRBJ1-4; TRBD1 agrees at 9 bases. The CDR3 consists of 16 residues. Germline V gene data show CDR1 as SGHNT and CDR2 as YYREEE (reference sequence). V was pared by 2 bases and J by 7 bases, with 9 bases of the junction left unmatched. CDR3 residues: CASSLNPGQGGEKLFF. The CDR3 DNA follows: TGTGCCAGCAGCTTAAACCCGGGACAGGGTGGTGAAAAACTGTTTTTT. Combining the CDR3 with reference TRBV5-4 and TRBJ1-4 gives the whole variable domain ETGVTQSPTHLIKTRGQQVTLRCSSQSGHNTVSWYQQALGQGPQFIFQYYREEENGRGNFPPRFSGLQFPNYSSELNVNALELDDSALYLCASSLNPGQGGEKLFFGSGTQLSVL.

J is TRBJ2-2 and V is TRBV5-5; D possibly corresponds to TRBD2 (5 bases). Germline V gene sequence: CDR1 SGHKS, CDR2 YYEKEE (reference sequence). CDR3 size: 14 residues. V was clipped by 0 bases and J by 5 bases, with 8 bases between them. The CDR3 DNA is TGTGCCAGCAGCTTGGGAGGGCGGACCGGGGAGCTGTTTTTT. This codes for CASSLGGRTGELFF.

This clone appeared once. This sequence joins TRBV6-1 and TRBJ2-7; D is unresolved. V dropped 2 bases and J dropped 4 bases, with 3 bases sitting between them. Germline V CDR1 and CDR2: MNHNS, SASEGT. The CDR3 runs to 11 residues. In nucleotides, the CDR3 is TGTGCCAGCAGTGAACAGTACGAGCAGTACTTC. The encoded protein is CASSEQYEQYF.

J is TRBJ2-2 and V is TRBV5-1, with D perhaps assigned TRBD1 or TRBD2 (5 bases each). The CDR3 covers 13 residues. Trimming took 2 bases from V and 5 from J, leaving 7 bases between them. The germline V gene has CDR1 SGHRS and CDR2 YFSETQ. The CDR3 here is CASSLWGTGELFF. The CDR3 DNA is TGCGCCAGCAGCTTATGGGGGACCGGGGAGCTGTTTTTT.